These 2 T cell receptor beta chains share one sample of origin, sequenced in a study of regulatory T cells in long-lasting Graves disease. Time point meaning: persistent/refractory GD, antithyroid drugs over 5 years with positive TRAb. PBMC RNA was the source of the TCR library. CDR3-region Arm-PCR and iRepertoire HTBI primers produced the TCR beta libraries. TCRdb independently ran MiXCR on the multiplex PCR reads; one entry per CDR3 protein. The sample contains fewer than 400,000 distinct CDR3 sequences, more than 20% of which appear only once. Source: peripheral blood mononuclear cells (PBMCs), taken when the disease was refractory, from a patient treated with antithyroid drugs. Receptors were obtained from a female donor with Graves disease.

This clonotype was counted a few times. The V call is TRBV6-2 or TRBV6-3, the J call TRBJ2-2; the match to TRBD1 covers 10 bases. The CDR3 covers 14 residues. From germline, CDR1 is MNHEY and CDR2 SVGEGT. After removal of 2 bases from V and 7 bases from J, the junction contained 1 base not matched to a gene. The CDR3 nucleotides read TGTGCCAGCAGTTACGGACAGGGGGACGGGGAGCTGTTTTTT. Its protein is CASSYGQGDGELFF.

The chain couples TRBV18 to TRBJ2-1; 7 bases line up with TRBD1. CDR1 and CDR2 (germline): KGHSH, LQKENI. V lost 3 bases to trimming and J lost 9 bases; unmatched junction nucleotides: 5. This CDR3 has 13 residues. The CDR3 loop reads CASSPMRQGEQFF. The CDR3 nucleotides read TGTGCCAGCTCACCGATGCGACAGGGTGAGCAGTTCTTC.